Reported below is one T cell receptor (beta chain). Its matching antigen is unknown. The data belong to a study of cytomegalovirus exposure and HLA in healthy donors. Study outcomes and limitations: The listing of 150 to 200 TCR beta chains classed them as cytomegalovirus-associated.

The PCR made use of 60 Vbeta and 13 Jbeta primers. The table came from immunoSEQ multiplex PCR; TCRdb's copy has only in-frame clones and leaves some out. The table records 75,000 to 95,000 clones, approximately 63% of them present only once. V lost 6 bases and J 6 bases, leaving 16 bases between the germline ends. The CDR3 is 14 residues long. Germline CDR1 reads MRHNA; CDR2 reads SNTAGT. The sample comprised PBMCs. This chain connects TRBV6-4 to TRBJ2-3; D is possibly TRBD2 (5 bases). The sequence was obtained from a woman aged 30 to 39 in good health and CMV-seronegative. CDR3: CASSDPGKSDTQYF. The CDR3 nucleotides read TGTGCCAGCAGCGATCCCGGGAAAAGTGATACGCAGTATTTT.